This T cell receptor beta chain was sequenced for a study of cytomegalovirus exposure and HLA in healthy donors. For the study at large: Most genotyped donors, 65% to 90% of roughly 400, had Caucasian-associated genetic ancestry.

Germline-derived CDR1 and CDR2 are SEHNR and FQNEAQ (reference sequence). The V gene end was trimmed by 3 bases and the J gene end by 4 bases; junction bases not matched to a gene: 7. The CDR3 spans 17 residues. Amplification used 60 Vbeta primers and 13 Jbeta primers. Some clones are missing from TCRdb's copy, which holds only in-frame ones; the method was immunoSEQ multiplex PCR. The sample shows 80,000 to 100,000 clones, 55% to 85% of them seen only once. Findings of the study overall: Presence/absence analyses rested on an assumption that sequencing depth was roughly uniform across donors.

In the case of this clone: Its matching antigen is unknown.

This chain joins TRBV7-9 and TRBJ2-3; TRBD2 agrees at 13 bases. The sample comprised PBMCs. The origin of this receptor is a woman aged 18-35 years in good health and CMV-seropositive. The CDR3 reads CASSFGGLAGVSDTQYF. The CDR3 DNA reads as TGTGCCAGCAGCTTTGGCGGACTAGCGGGAGTCTCAGATACGCAGTATTTT.